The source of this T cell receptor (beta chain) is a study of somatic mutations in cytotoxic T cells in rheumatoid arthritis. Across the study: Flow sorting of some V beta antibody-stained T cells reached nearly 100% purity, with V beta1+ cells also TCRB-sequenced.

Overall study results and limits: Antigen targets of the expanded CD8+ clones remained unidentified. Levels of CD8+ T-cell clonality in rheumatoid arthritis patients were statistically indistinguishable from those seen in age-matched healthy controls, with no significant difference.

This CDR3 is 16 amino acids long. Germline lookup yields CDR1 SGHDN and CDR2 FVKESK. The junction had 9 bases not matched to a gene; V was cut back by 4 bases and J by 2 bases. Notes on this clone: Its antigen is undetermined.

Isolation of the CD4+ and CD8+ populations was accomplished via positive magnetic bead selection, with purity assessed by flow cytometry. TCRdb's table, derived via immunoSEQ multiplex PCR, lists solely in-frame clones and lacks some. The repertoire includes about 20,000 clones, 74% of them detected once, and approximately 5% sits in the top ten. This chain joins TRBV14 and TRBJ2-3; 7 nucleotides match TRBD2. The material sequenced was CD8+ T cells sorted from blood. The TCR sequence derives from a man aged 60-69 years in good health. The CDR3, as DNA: TGTGCCAGCAGCCCCCCTGGGGGGGGAGTCACAGATACGCAGTATTTT. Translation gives CASSPPGGGVTDTQYF.